The source of this TCR beta chain is a study of shared T cell receptors in the human thymus. Clones were read by immunoSEQ multiplex PCR, and TCRdb kept only the in-frame ones, dropping some. The table lists over 450,000 clones, approximately 78% of them singletons. This CDR3 contains 17 residues. V dropped 0 bases and J dropped 2 bases, with 18 bases sitting between them. CDR1 and CDR2 (germline): SGHRS, YFSETQ. These data were also reused for a study on human thymus T cells. As reported in that work: Resections were taken during corrective heart surgery, and the thymus tissue came from these. Within thymic and blood repertoires, V and J gene usage appeared to be biased. Among unrelated individuals, related research reported thymic repertoires that overlapped highly.

The sequencing input was thymocytes. The receptor's source is a boy in the first two years of life with a congenital heart defect. The rearrangement joins TRBV5-1 to TRBJ2-7, with D possibly matching TRBD1 (5 bases). The CDR3 here is CASSLEAPQAGTYEQYF. CDR3 in DNA: TGCGCCAGCAGCTTGGAAGCCCCCCAGGCAGGGACCTACGAGCAGTACTTC.